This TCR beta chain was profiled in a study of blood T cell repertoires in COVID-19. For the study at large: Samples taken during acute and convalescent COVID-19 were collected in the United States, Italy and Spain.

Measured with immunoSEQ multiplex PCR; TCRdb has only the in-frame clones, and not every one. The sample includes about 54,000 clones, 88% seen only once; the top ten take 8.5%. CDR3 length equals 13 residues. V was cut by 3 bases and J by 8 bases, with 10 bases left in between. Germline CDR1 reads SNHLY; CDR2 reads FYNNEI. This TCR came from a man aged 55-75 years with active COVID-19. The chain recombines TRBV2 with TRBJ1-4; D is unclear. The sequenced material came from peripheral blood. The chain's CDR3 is CASSDHGWEKLFF. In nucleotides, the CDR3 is TGTGCCAGCAGTGACCACGGTTGGGAAAAACTGTTTTTT.